This note documents a single T cell receptor beta chain sequence. Germline V CDR1 and CDR2: MNHNS, SASEGT. Trimming stripped 0 bases from V and 6 bases from J, with 6 bases between. The CDR3 runs 12 residues. These data originate in a study of blood T cell repertoires in COVID-19. At the level of the study: Some COVID-19 samples were acute and others convalescent; all came from the United States, Italy and Spain. Sources were T cells, B-cell-depleted T cells, or PBMCs; the material itself was cDNA or gDNA.

How the authors handled the data: Counts of nucleated cells, estimated from reference gene primer amplification, were obtained. Generated by immunoSEQ multiplex PCR, the TCRdb table keeps only in-frame clones and is missing some. The D gene and trimming were derived from the DNA, and the V and J assignments and clone size from that table. This repertoire shows some 120,000 clones, approximately 80% found once; its top ten account for 30% to 45%. The sequence came from a man aged 35 to 55 with active or convalescent COVID-19. Source material: peripheral blood. V gene TRBV6-1 combines with J gene TRBJ2-7; D possibly corresponds to TRBD1 (5 bases). The CDR3 region is CASSEAGLEQYF. The DNA of the CDR3 is TGTGCCAGCAGTGAAGCGGGGCTCGAGCAGTACTTC.